A single sample is the source of the 15 T cell receptor beta chains below, sequenced in a study of blood T cell repertoires in COVID-19. Clones were read by immunoSEQ multiplex PCR, and TCRdb kept only the in-frame ones, dropping some. Among approximately 40,000 clones listed, approximately 91% were seen once. What was sequenced was peripheral blood. These receptors came from a human donor in a cohort sampled during active COVID-19.

J is TRBJ2-3 and V is TRBV15; D is possibly TRBD2 (6 bases). The length of the CDR3 is 18 residues. V lost 0 bases and J lost 5, with 21 bases in between. Germline V gene data show CDR1 as LNHNV and CDR2 as YYDKDF (reference sequence). The CDR3 here is CATSRELQGTPRGDTQYF. CDR3 nucleotide sequence: TGTGCCACCAGCAGAGAGCTCCAAGGGACTCCTCGCGGAGATACGCAGTATTTT.

J is TRBJ2-5 and V is TRBV27; no clear D. The CDR3 covers 13 residues. Germline V lookup: CDR1 MNHEY, CDR2 SMNVEV (reference sequence). Trimming took off 4 bases at V and 1 base at J, with 7 bases between the two ends. The CDR3 region has the DNA TGTGCCAGCAGTTATCGGAGCCAAGAGACCCAGTACTTC. Amino acids: CASSYRSQETQYF.

The chain couples TRBV2 to TRBJ1-6; 8 bases map to TRBD1. CDR3 length: 15 amino acids. The ends lost 6 bases at V and 7 bases at J; junction bases unmatched: 8. Germline values: CDR1 SNHLY, CDR2 FYNNEI. CDR3 coding DNA: TGTGCCAGCAGGCCCGCGGGGACAGGAAATTCACCCCTCCACTTT. This translates into CASRPAGTGNSPLHF.

The rearrangement joins TRBV5-4 to TRBJ2-6; 8 bases map to TRBD2. Germline V gene lookup returns CDR1 SGHNT and CDR2 YYREEE (reference sequence). The CDR3 consists of 17 residues. V lost 3 bases to trimming and J lost 2 bases; unmatched junction nucleotides: 7. CDR3 sequence (DNA): TGTGCCAGCAGCTCGGGGGGGATGGGAGCTGGGGCCAACGTCCTGACTTTC. Its protein is CASSSGGMGAGANVLTF.

The CDR3 DNA reads as TGTGCCAGCAGTTTGAGCGGGGGGGCATTTCCCTACAATGAGCAGTTCTTC. Encoded protein: CASSLSGGAFPYNEQFF. The chain recombines TRBV27 with TRBJ2-1, with 10 bases fitting TRBD2. V lost 3 bases, J lost 2 bases, and 7 bases stayed unmatched. Germline CDR1 is MNHEY and CDR2 is SMNVEV (reference sequence). This CDR3 has 17 residues.

The genes are TRBV18 and TRBJ1-4, with D possibly TRBD1 on 6 matching bases. CDR1 KGHSH and CDR2 LQKENI come from the germline V gene. The V gene lost 3 bases and the J gene lost 0 bases, with 11 bases spanning the gap. The CDR3 runs to 16 residues. CDR3 sequence: CASSPGGQATNEKLFF. CDR3 DNA: TGTGCCAGCTCACCGGGGGGGCAAGCAACTAATGAAAAACTGTTTTTT.

The V call is TRBV19, the J call TRBJ1-5; perhaps TRBD1 as D (5 bases). The CDR3 contains 15 residues. V lost 1 base to trimming and J lost 7 bases, with 14 bases between them. Per the germline V gene, CDR1 is LNHDA and CDR2 is SQIVND (reference sequence). The DNA for the CDR3 is TGTGCCAGTAGTATAGTAACGCAGGGTTTACAGCCCCAGCATTTT. Amino acids: CASSIVTQGLQPQHF.

The chain employs TRBV28 and TRBJ2-6; the D is unclear. From germline, CDR1 is MDHEN and CDR2 SYDVKM. V was trimmed by 1 base and J by 10 bases, leaving 5 bases between them. The CDR3 has 12 residues. CDR3 DNA sequence: TGTGCCAGCAGTTTATACCGGAACGTCCTGACTTTC. Its translation is CASSLYRNVLTF.

V gene TRBV18 combines with J gene TRBJ1-5; D ambiguous. The CDR3 length is 19 residues. V lost 3 bases and J lost 0, with 21 bases in between. Germline CDR1 is KGHSH and CDR2 is LQKENI. This CDR3 is CASSPMPTGRAGSNQPQHF. CDR3 bases: TGTGCCAGCTCACCCATGCCGACGGGGAGGGCTGGTAGCAATCAGCCCCAGCATTTT.

The rearrangement uses TRBV19 and TRBJ2-7; 7 nucleotides agree with TRBD2. CDR3 length: 16 residues. Germline CDR1 reads LNHDA; CDR2 reads SQIVND (reference sequence). V was clipped by 2 bases and J by 0 bases; unmatched bases: 7. The CDR3 protein is CASSIIHGGSSYEQYF. CDR3 bases: TGTGCCAGTAGTATAATCCACGGGGGGAGCTCCTACGAGCAGTACTTC.

The V call is TRBV5-1, the J call TRBJ1-3; D unclear. The CDR3 is 14 residues long. CDR1 and CDR2 (germline): SGHRS, YFSETQ. The V gene lost 0 bases and the J gene lost 4 bases, with 8 bases spanning the gap. CDR3 region: CASSLAGRGNTIYF. CDR3 bases: TGCGCCAGCAGCTTGGCGGGGAGAGGAAACACCATATATTTT.

CDR3 amino acids: CASSQSSHCQGPNDQETQYF. CDR3 DNA: TGCGCCAGCAGTCAATCGTCCCACTGCCAGGGCCCCAATGACCAAGAGACCCAGTACTTC. The gene calls are TRBV23-1 and TRBJ2-5; tentative D call: TRBD1 (5 bases). TRBV23-1 is placed among ORFs of uncertain function. The V gene lost 0 bases and the J gene lost 0 bases, with 23 bases spanning the gap. CDR3 size: 20 residues.

The chain is built from TRBV5-1 and TRBJ2-1, with 8 bases identical to TRBD1. CDR1 is SGHRS and CDR2 is YFSETQ in the germline V gene. V gave up 6 bases and J gave up 8 bases; unmatched junction bases: 16. This CDR3 is built from 16 residues. The CDR3 DNA reads as TGCGCCAGCACCCTCTCCCTCAGGGGGCTTAGAGATGAGCAGTTCTTC. It yields the protein CASTLSLRGLRDEQFF.

The chain has TRBV7-3 and TRBJ2-2; 9 bases align to TRBD1. V shed 2 bases, J shed 6 bases, and the junction held 10 bases outside the gene matches. Looked up from germline, CDR1 is SGHTA and CDR2 is FQGTGA. The CDR3 extends over 17 amino acids. This chain's CDR3 is CASSLVGGTGNAGELFF. CDR3 nucleotide sequence: TGTGCCAGCAGCTTAGTAGGCGGGACAGGGAATGCCGGGGAGCTGTTTTTT. The full variable domain, with the rest looked up from reference TRBV7-3 and TRBJ2-2, is GAGVSQTPSNKVTEKGKYVELRCDPISGHTALYWYRQSLGQGPEFLIYFQGTGAADDSGLPNDRFFAVRPEGSVSTLKIQRTERGDSAVYLCASSLVGGTGNAGELFFGEGSRLTVL.

The chain is built from TRBV27 and TRBJ1-4; TRBD1 matches 12 bases. The CDR3 sequence is 16 residues long. The trim removed 2 bases at V and 6 bases at J, leaving 4 bases unmatched. Germline-derived CDR1 and CDR2 are MNHEY and SMNVEV (reference sequence). CDR3 DNA sequence: TGTGCCAGCAGTTTACGCGGGACAGGGGGCTATGAAAAACTGTTTTTT. Translating gives CASSLRGTGGYEKLFF.